This entry is about one TCR beta chain. The target antigen is unknown. The data originate from a study of identical twins. Each CDR3 protein is one row after TCRdb ran MiXCR on the 5' RACE reads. The data contain 1.5 million or so distinct CDR3 sequences, around 29% of them seen just once; the ten biggest clones take up around 0.3%. The study, taken as a whole, reports: Invariant MAIT and iNKT cells could partly confound zero-insertion analyses. The conclusions drew on cross-sectional statistical analysis instead of tracking the same donors. While abundant cord blood beta clonotypes carried fewer insertions, memory repertoires showed no such pattern.

This TCR derives from a newborn girl in good health. Sequenced sample: cord blood.

CDR3 sequence reads: CASSYLTSGSDRYF. Here the CDR3 DNA reads TGTGCCAGCAGTTACCTGACTAGCGGGAGTGATCGGTATTTT. The V gene is TRBV6-6, the J gene TRBJ2-3; 12 nucleotides align to TRBD2. The J segment lost 14 bases and the V segment lost 2 bases, leaving 8 bases of the junction unmatched. Germline V CDR1 and CDR2: MNHNY, SVGAGI (reference sequence). The CDR3 covers 14 residues.